Listed below are T cell receptor beta chains from one sample, sequenced in a study of shared clonotypes between healthy human individuals. Libraries were prepared by immunoSEQ multiplex PCR; TCRdb keeps only in-frame clonotypes and omits some of them. This table has over 2 million clones, 95% appearing once. Sequencing input: naive CD4+ T cells sorted from blood. These receptors originate from a man in his late teens or twenties in good health. CDR3s include the opening cysteine and the closing phenylalanine or tryptophan. D genes are given only for firm matches. Rows may omit the clone size; those that give it use once, few, many or a size class.

clone_size j_call v_call d_call cdr3_aa cdr3_nt
- TRBJ2-5 TRBV5-4 - CASSLEGERTQETQYF TGTGCCAGCAGCTTGGAAGGGGAGAGGACCCAAGAGACCCAGTACTTC
- TRBJ2-1 TRBV10-3 - CAISENNEQFF TGTGCCATCAGTGAAAACAATGAGCAGTTCTTC
- TRBJ2-3 TRBV11-2 TRBD2 CASSRASGSTDTQYF TGTGCCAGCAGCCGGGCTAGCGGTAGCACAGATACGCAGTATTTT
- TRBJ2-6 TRBV7-9 - CASSSRQPAGANVLTF TGTGCCAGCAGCTCCAGGCAGCCAGCTGGGGCCAACGTCCTGACTTTC
- TRBJ2-3 TRBV4-1 - CASSQDAGRSRSPRTDTQYF TGCGCCAGCAGCCAAGATGCGGGACGGTCGCGGAGCCCTAGAACAGATACGCAGTATTTT
- TRBJ2-1 TRBV2 - CASSERTAGNEQFF TGTGCCAGCAGTGAAAGGACGGCCGGCAATGAGCAGTTCTTC
- TRBJ2-5 TRBV20-1 - CSAPGLVTQYF TGCAGTGCGCCTGGTCTAGTGACCCAGTACTTC
- TRBJ2-2 TRBV6-5 - CASSRGNTGELFF TGTGCCAGCAGCAGGGGTAACACCGGGGAGCTGTTTTTT
- TRBJ2-3 TRBV5-1 - CASSLPQGNTDTQYF TGCGCCAGCAGCTTACCTCAGGGGAACACAGATACGCAGTATTTT
- TRBJ1-6 TRBV7-2 - CASSRSQQGSSYNSPLHF TGTGCCAGCAGCCGCTCCCAGCAGGGAAGCTCCTATAATTCACCCCTCCACTTT
- TRBJ2-3 TRBV2 - CASRRIVRLSTDTQYF TGTGCCAGCCGGAGGATCGTCCGACTAAGCACAGATACGCAGTATTTT
- TRBJ1-4 TRBV4-1 - CASSPLTGPEKLFF TGCGCCAGCAGCCCGCTCACGGGGCCTGAAAAACTGTTTTTT
few TRBJ1-6 TRBV6-1 - CASSESRVNSPLHF TGTGCCAGCAGTGAATCGAGAGTTAATTCACCCCTCCACTTT
- TRBJ1-2 TRBV10-3 - CATTPDSLGSYTF TGTGCCACAACACCGGATTCTCTGGGCAGCTACACCTTC
- TRBJ2-7 TRBV5-4 TRBD2 CASSLGVREGVSYEQYF TGTGCCAGCAGCTTGGGTGTGCGGGAGGGGGTCTCCTACGAGCAGTACTTC
- TRBJ2-2 TRBV7-9 TRBD2 CASSWAGGAAGELFF TGTGCCAGCAGCTGGGCGGGAGGGGCCGCCGGGGAGCTGTTTTTT
- TRBJ2-7 TRBV2 - CASSETWTREQYF TGTGCCAGCAGTGAAACTTGGACTCGGGAGCAGTACTTC
- TRBJ2-2 TRBV25-1 TRBD1 CASSESGTGTTGELFF TGTGCCAGCAGTGAATCCGGGACAGGGACCACCGGGGAGCTGTTTTTT
- TRBJ1-6 TRBV7-8 TRBD1 CASSSNPATGNKSPLHF TGTGCCAGCAGCTCCAACCCCGCGACAGGGAACAAGTCACCCCTCCACTTT
- TRBJ2-5 TRBV5-4 - CASSLPGRVQETQYF TGTGCCAGCAGCTTGCCGGGTCGGGTCCAAGAGACCCAGTACTTC
- TRBJ2-7 TRBV19 - CASSGPSYEQYF TGTGCCAGTAGTGGCCCCTCCTACGAGCAGTACTTC
- TRBJ2-5 TRBV18 TRBD1 CASSPGTEETQYF TGTGCCAGCTCACCGGGGACAGAGGAGACCCAGTACTTC
few TRBJ2-7 TRBV11-2 - CASSLGTQYEQYF TGTGCCAGCAGCTTAGGGACACAATACGAGCAGTACTTC
- TRBJ2-5 TRBV18 - CASSPPRGSVGETQYF TGTGCCAGCTCACCACCGAGGGGGTCAGTGGGGGAGACCCAGTACTTC
- TRBJ2-1 TRBV5-1 - CASRAPGNSYNEQFF TGCGCCAGCCGAGCACCCGGTAATTCCTACAATGAGCAGTTCTTC
- TRBJ1-2 TRBV6-1 - CASSLKNFGYTF TGTGCCAGCAGTCTAAAGAATTTTGGCTACACCTTC
once TRBJ2-3 TRBV6-1 TRBD2 CASSAGGAGSTDTQYF TGTGCCAGCAGTGCCGGGGGGGCGGGAAGCACAGATACGCAGTATTTT
- TRBJ2-5 TRBV28 - CASSLIDRKETQYF TGTGCCAGCAGTTTGATAGACAGGAAAGAGACCCAGTACTTC
once TRBJ1-1 TRBV19 - CASSTPMGTEAFF TGTGCCAGTAGTACCCCGATGGGCACTGAAGCTTTCTTT
- TRBJ2-7 TRBV5-1 TRBD1 CASSFGTDIYEQYF TGCGCCAGCAGCTTCGGGACAGACATTTACGAGCAGTACTTC
- TRBJ2-2 TRBV12-5 - CASGLGGWTGELFF TGTGCTAGTGGTTTAGGGGGATGGACCGGGGAGCTGTTTTTT
- TRBJ2-4 TRBV2 TRBD1 CASSGQGASGIQYF TGTGCCAGCAGTGGACAGGGGGCGTCGGGCATTCAGTACTTC
- TRBJ2-1 TRBV15 TRBD2 CATSRDTSGGASNEQFF TGTGCCACCAGCAGAGACACTAGCGGGGGGGCTAGTAATGAGCAGTTCTTC
- TRBJ2-7 TRBV27 - CASSFRVWYEQYF TGTGCCAGCAGTTTCCGGGTTTGGTACGAGCAGTACTTC
- TRBJ1-2 TRBV29-1 TRBD1 CSVGQGATGYTF TGCAGCGTCGGACAGGGGGCGACTGGCTACACCTTC
once TRBJ2-1 TRBV4-3 - CASSQEASSYNEQFF TGCGCCAGCAGCCAAGAAGCAAGCTCCTACAATGAGCAGTTCTTC
- TRBJ2-3 TRBV11-2 - CASSPPGALPRQYF TGTGCCAGCAGCCCCCCCGGGGCCCTCCCGCGGCAGTATTTT
- TRBJ1-2 TRBV6-5 - CASSYSGQRGYTF TGTGCCAGCAGTTACTCCGGACAACGTGGCTACACCTTC
- TRBJ2-3 TRBV5-1 - CASSLTRGYYTDTQYF TGCGCCAGCAGCTTGACTAGGGGGTACTACACAGATACGCAGTATTTT
- TRBJ1-4 TRBV2 TRBD1 CASSAGQGTTNEKLFF TGTGCCAGCAGCGCGGGACAGGGTACAACTAATGAAAAACTGTTTTTT
- TRBJ2-3 TRBV4-1 - CASSLLGLRTDTQYF TGCGCCAGCAGCCTCCTAGGACTGCGCACAGATACGCAGTATTTT
- TRBJ2-3 TRBV5-1 - CASSFGLSQGTDTQYF TGCGCCAGCAGCTTTGGGTTGTCACAGGGAACAGATACGCAGTATTTT
- TRBJ2-7 TRBV6-4 - CASNPRGSAF TGTGCCAGCAACCCCAGGGGTAGCGCCTTC